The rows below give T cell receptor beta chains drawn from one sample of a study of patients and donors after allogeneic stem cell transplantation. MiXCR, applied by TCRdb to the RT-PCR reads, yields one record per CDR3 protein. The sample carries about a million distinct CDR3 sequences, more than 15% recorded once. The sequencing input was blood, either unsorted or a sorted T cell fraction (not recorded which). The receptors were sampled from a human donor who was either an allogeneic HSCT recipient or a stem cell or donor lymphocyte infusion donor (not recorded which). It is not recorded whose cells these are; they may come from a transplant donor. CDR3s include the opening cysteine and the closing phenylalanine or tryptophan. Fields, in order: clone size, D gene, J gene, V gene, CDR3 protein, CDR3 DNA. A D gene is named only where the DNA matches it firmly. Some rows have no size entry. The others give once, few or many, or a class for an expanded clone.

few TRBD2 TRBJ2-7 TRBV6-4 CASSDSLAGGLSYEQYF TGTGCCAGCAGTGACTCTCTAGCGGGGGGTTTAAGCTACGAGCAGTACTTC
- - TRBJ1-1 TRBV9 CASSVADGPGTEAFF TGTGCCAGCAGCGTGGCGGACGGGCCGGGCACTGAAGCTTTCTTT
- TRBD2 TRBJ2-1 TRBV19 CASSITGGPGEQFF TGTGCCAGTAGTATAACGGGAGGGCCGGGCGAGCAGTTCTTC
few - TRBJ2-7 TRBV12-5 CASGPHSSYEQYF TGTGCTAGTGGTCCCCACAGCTCCTACGAGCAGTACTTC
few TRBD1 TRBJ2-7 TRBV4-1 CASSQGGQGVSYEQYF TGCGCCAGCAGCCAAGGGGGCCAGGGGGTCTCCTACGAGCAGTACTTC
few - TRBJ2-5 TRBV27 CASSLSRRPETQYF TGTGCCAGCAGTTTATCACGGAGACCAGAGACCCAGTACTTC
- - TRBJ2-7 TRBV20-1 CSARDVFGSYEQAPYF TGCAGTGCTAGAGATGTGTTCGGAAGCTACGAGCAGGCACCTTACTTC
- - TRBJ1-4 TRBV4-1 CASSPEGSHNEKLFF TGCGCCAGCAGCCCAGAGGGCAGTCATAATGAAAAACTGTTTTTT
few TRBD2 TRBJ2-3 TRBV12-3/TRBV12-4 CASSFPAVGTSGRSSTDTQYF TGTGCCAGCAGTTTCCCTGCCGTCGGGACTAGCGGGCGTTCTAGCACAGATACGCAGTATTTT
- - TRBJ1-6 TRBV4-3 CASSQDRESSYNSPLHF TGCGCCAGCAGCCAAGATAGGGAGAGCTCCTATAATTCACCCCTCCACTTT
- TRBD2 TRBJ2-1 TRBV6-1 CASISSGKPGGEQFF TGTGCCAGCATATCGAGCGGGAAGCCGGGGGGTGAGCAGTTCTTC
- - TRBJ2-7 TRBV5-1 CASSESSPVYEQYF TGCGCCAGCAGCGAAAGTTCCCCCGTCTACGAGCAGTACTTC
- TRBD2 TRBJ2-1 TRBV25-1 CASTEGAGEWHEQFF TGTGCCAGCACCGAAGGGGCGGGAGAATGGCATGAGCAGTTCTTC
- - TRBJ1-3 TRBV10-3 CAISDRVLTGNTIYF TGTGCCATCAGTGACAGGGTCCTTACTGGAAACACCATATATTTT
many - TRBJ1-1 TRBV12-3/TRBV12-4 CASTEVNTEAFF TGTGCCAGTACTGAAGTCAACACTGAAGCTTTCTTT
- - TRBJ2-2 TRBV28 CASSYLTSTGELFF TGTGCCAGCAGTTACCTCACCTCGACCGGGGAGCTGTTTTTT
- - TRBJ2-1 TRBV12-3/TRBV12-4 CASTGLYNEQFF TGTGCCAGCACCGGACTATACAATGAGCAGTTCTTC
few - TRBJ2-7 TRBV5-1 CASNHWGTADEQYF TGCGCCAGCAACCATTGGGGAACCGCCGACGAGCAGTACTTC
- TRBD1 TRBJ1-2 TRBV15 CATSRHGQGASGYTF TGTGCCACCAGCAGACATGGACAGGGGGCGTCGGGCTACACCTTC
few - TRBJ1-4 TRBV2 CASRARQFNEKLFF TGTGCCAGCCGGGCTCGACAGTTTAATGAAAAACTGTTTTTT
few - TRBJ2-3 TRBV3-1 CASSQGEDLTDTQYF TGTGCCAGCAGCCAAGGCGAGGATCTCACAGATACGCAGTATTTT
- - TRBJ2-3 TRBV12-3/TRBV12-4 CASSFRWGGTDTQYF TGTGCCAGCAGTTTTCGCTGGGGGGGCACAGATACGCAGTATTTT
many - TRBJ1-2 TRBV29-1 CSVEDPYGYTF TGCAGCGTTGAGGACCCCTATGGCTACACCTTC
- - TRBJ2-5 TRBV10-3 CAISDERTVQETQYF TGTGCCATCAGTGACGAGAGGACAGTCCAAGAGACCCAGTACTTC
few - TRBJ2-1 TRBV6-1 CASRKTEQFF TGTGCCAGCAGAAAGACCGAGCAGTTCTTC
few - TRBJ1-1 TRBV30 CAWSSWGDGSNTEAFF TGTGCCTGGAGTTCTTGGGGGGACGGATCGAACACTGAAGCTTTCTTT